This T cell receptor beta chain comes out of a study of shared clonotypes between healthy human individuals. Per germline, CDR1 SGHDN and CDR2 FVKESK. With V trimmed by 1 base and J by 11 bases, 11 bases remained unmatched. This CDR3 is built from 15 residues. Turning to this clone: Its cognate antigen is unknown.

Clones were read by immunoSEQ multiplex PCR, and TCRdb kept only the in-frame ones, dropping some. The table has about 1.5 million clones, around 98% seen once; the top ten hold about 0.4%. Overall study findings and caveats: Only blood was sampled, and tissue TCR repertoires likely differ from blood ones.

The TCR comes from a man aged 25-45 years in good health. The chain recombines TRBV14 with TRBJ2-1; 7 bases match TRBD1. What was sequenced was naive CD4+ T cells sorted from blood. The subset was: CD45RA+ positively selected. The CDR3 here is CASSQGMTGTLKQFF. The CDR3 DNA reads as TGTGCCAGCAGCCAAGGGATGACAGGGACCCTAAAGCAGTTCTTC.